This T cell receptor (beta chain) stems from a study of T cell responses to AZD1222 COVID-19 vaccine. Study-wide results and caveats: Targeting of unmutated variant regions was reportedly seen in nearly half of spike-specific TCRs.

In the case of this clone: What it binds is unknown.

Germline V gene sequence: CDR1 SGHRS, CDR2 YFSETQ. J was trimmed by 4 bases and V by 0 bases; bases with no gene match: 2. This CDR3 has 14 residues. Clones were read by immunoSEQ multiplex PCR, and TCRdb kept only the in-frame ones, dropping some. The sample holds 110,000 to 150,000 clones, about 94% seen once. The TCR was taken from an adult in good health. The sample was peripheral blood, taken on day 0 of AZD1222 vaccination. The rearrangement links TRBV5-1 to TRBJ2-5, with 8 bases aligning to TRBD1. The CDR3 loop is CASSLGTGRETQYF. The DNA for the CDR3 is TGCGCCAGCAGCTTGGGGACAGGGAGAGAGACCCAGTACTTC.